The source of this TCR beta chain is a study of early T cells in non-severe SARS-CoV-2 infection. Overall study: Sequencing of bulk RNA from unsorted whole blood was done, without chain pairing.

cDNA molecules, individually, were tagged with unique molecular identifiers. From the 5' RACE reads, TCRdb called clonotypes with MiXCR, one entry per CDR3 protein. The sample lists about 46,000 distinct CDR3 sequences; 5.4% were seen once. The sequenced sample was whole blood, obtained at baseline. The sequence was obtained from an adult who was a healthcare worker with PCR-confirmed SARS-CoV-2 infection or an uninfected control (not recorded which).

The CDR3 coding sequence is TGTGCCACCAGAGGGTGGGGGGGAGATACGCAGTATTTT. Protein product: CATRGWGGDTQYF. The chain carries TRBV24-1 and TRBJ2-3; 7 bases agree with TRBD2. The CDR3 covers 13 residues. Germline CDR1 reads KGHDR; CDR2 reads SFDVKD. Losses at the gene ends were 7 bases for V and 5 bases for J; bases not matched to a gene: 5.